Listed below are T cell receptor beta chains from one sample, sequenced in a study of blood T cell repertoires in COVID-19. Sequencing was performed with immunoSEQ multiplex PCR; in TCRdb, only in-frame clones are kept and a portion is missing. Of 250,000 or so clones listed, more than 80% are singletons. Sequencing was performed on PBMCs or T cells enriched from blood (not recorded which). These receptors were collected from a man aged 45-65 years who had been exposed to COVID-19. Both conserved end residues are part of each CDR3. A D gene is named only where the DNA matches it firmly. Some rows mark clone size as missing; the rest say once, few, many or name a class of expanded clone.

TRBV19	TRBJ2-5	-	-	TGTGCCAGTAGTATACAGGACCAAGAGACCCAGTACTTC	CASSIQDQETQYF
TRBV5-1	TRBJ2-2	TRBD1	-	TGCGCCAGCAGCCCAGAGGGACAGGGGGCGGCCGGGGAGCTGTTTTTT	CASSPEGQGAAGELFF
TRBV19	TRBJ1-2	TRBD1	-	TGTGCCAGTAGTGTCGAATGGGCAGGGGGAAGGAACTATGGCTACACCTTC	CASSVEWAGGRNYGYTF
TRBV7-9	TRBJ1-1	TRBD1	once	TGTGCCAGCAGCTTAGTTAACAGGGGGACTGAAGCTTTCTTT	CASSLVNRGTEAFF
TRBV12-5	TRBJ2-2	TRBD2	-	TGTGCTAGTGGTCCTAGCGGGAGTTGGACCGGGGAGCTGTTTTTT	CASGPSGSWTGELFF
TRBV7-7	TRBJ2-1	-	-	TGTGCTAGCAGCTTAGGGGGACACAACAATGAGCAGTTCTTC	CASSLGGHNNEQFF
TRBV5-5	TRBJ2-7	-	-	TGTGCCAGCAGCTGGGAGGGGACAAGGGCAGCCGAGCAGTACTTC	CASSWEGTRAAEQYF
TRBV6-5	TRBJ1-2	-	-	TGTGCCAGCAGTTACGGGGGGGGCCTCTATGGCTACACCTTC	CASSYGGGLYGYTF
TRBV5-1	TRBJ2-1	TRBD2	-	TGCGCCAGCAGCTTGACTGGACTAGCGGGGGATGAGCAGTTCTTC	CASSLTGLAGDEQFF
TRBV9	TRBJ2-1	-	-	TGTGCCAGCAGCGCTGACAGATTGGGGCAATTCAATGAGCAGTTCTTC	CASSADRLGQFNEQFF
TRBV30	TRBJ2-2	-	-	TGTGCCTGGAGTGTAGTCCTAGCAGACACCGGGGAGCTGTTTTTT	CAWSVVLADTGELFF
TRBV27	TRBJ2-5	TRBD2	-	TGTGCCAGCAGTTTAGAGCTAGCGGACCAAGAGACCCAGTACTTC	CASSLELADQETQYF
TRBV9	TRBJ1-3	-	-	TGTGCCAGCAGCGACTACTCTGGAAACACCATATATTTT	CASSDYSGNTIYF
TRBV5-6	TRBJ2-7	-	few	TGTGCCAGCAGCTTGGTCGGTGCAGGGTATGACGAGCAGTACTTC	CASSLVGAGYDEQYF
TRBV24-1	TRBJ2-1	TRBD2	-	TGTGCCACCAGCGAACCTAGCGGGGGGGCGGGTTACAATGAGCAGTTCTTC	CATSEPSGGAGYNEQFF
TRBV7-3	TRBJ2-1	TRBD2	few	TGTGCCAGCAGCACGACTAGCTCCCGAAACAATGAGCAGTTCTTC	CASSTTSSRNNEQFF
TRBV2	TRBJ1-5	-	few	TGTGCCAGCAGTCAGGACAATAGCAATCAGCCCCAGCATTTT	CASSQDNSNQPQHF
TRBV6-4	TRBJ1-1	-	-	TGTGCCAGCAGCTGGACAGTGGGGACTGAAGCTTTCTTT	CASSWTVGTEAFF
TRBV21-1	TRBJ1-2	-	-	TGTGCCAGCAGCAGTCCAGACAGGGGACCGAACTATGGCTACACCTTC	CASSSPDRGPNYGYTF
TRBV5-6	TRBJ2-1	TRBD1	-	TGTGCCAGCAGCTTGAAGGGGTTCAGGGGGAACAATGAGCAGTTCTTC	CASSLKGFRGNNEQFF
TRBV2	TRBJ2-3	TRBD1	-	TGTGCCCACCGGGACAGGGGGCTAGATACGCAGTATTTT	CAHRDRGLDTQYF
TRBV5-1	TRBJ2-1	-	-	TGCGCCAGCAGCTTGGCCGGGGGCAATGAGCAGTTCTTC	CASSLAGGNEQFF
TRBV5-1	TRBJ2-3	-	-	TGCGCCAGCAGCTTGGCCACTAGCACAGATACGCAGTATTTT	CASSLATSTDTQYF
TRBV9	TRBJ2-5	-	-	TGTGCCAGCAGCGTAGGTGTGGCCCGCAGCCAAGAGACCCAGTACTTC	CASSVGVARSQETQYF
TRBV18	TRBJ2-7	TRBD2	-	TGTGCCAGCTCGGGGACTAGCGGGGCCACCTACGAGCAGTACTTC	CASSGTSGATYEQYF
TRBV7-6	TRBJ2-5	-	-	TGTGCCAGCAGCTCCAATCGGGAGACCCAGTACTTC	CASSSNRETQYF
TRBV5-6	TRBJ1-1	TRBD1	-	TGTGCCAGCACCGTAGCAGGGGGCATTCCGAACACTGAAGCTTTCTTT	CASTVAGGIPNTEAFF
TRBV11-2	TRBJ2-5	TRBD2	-	TGTGCCAGCAGCTCGGGACTAGACGAGACCCAGTACTTC	CASSSGLDETQYF
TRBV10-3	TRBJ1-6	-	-	TGTGCCATCCGGGGTGCTAATTCACCCCTCCACTTT	CAIRGANSPLHF
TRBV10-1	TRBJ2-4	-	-	TGCGCCAGCAGTGAGTCCTCCGCGCCTAAAAACATTCAGTACTTC	CASSESSAPKNIQYF
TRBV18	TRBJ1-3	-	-	TGTGCCAGCTCACTGGCAGGGAACGTGAACACCATATATTTT	CASSLAGNVNTIYF
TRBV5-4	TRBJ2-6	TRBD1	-	TGTGCCAGCAGCTCCGGACAGGCCGGCTCTGGGGCCAACGTCCTGACTTTC	CASSSGQAGSGANVLTF
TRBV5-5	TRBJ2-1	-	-	TGTGCCAGCAGCTTGGATGGGGCCGTCATCTACAATGAGCAGTTCTTC	CASSLDGAVIYNEQFF
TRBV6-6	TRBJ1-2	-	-	TGTGCCAGCAGTCCCAGGGTCGACTATGGCTACACCTTC	CASSPRVDYGYTF